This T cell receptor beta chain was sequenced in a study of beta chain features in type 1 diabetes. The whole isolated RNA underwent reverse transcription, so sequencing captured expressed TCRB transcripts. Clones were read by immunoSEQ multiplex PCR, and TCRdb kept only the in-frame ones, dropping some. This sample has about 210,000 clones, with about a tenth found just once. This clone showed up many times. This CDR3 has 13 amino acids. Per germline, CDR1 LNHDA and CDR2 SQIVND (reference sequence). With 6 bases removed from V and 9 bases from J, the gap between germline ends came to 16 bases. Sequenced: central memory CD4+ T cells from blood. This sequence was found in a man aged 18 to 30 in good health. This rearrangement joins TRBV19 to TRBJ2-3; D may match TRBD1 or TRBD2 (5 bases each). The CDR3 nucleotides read TGTGCCAGTAGCAAACCGGGGACCCTCACGCAGTATTTT. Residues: CASSKPGTLTQYF.